Below, 5 T cell receptor beta chains from the same sample are listed, as sequenced in a study of cytomegalovirus exposure and HLA in healthy donors. PCR employed 60 Vbeta and 13 Jbeta primers. Sequencing used immunoSEQ multiplex PCR; TCRdb keeps in-frame clones, though not all of them. The table has about 120,000 clones, approximately 77% seen once. The sample consisted of PBMCs. Source of these receptors: a man aged 50 to 59 in good health and CMV-seropositive.

The chain combines TRBV30 with TRBJ2-7, with 11 positions matching TRBD2. Germline values: CDR1 GTSNPN, CDR2 SVGIG (reference sequence). This CDR3 region has 13 residues. Germline trimming cut 3 bases from V and 3 bases from J; bases unmatched to any gene: 1. The chain's CDR3 is CAWRGLAGYEQYF. The CDR3 coding sequence is TGTGCCTGGAGAGGACTAGCGGGCTACGAGCAGTACTTC.

The CDR3 sequence: CAWRGQGAYEQYF. CDR3 nucleotide sequence: TGTGCCTGGAGGGGTCAGGGTGCCTACGAGCAGTACTTC. The V call is TRBV30, the J call TRBJ2-7; tentative D call: TRBD1 (5 bases). The CDR3 totals 13 residues. Germline V gene lookup returns CDR1 GTSNPN and CDR2 SVGIG (reference sequence). V was cut by 3 bases and J by 2 bases, with 11 bases left in between.

This clone was seen only a few times. In nucleotides, the CDR3 is TGTGCCATCAGTGCTTCACAGGGGGGGACTGAAGCTTTCTTT. Encoded protein: CAISASQGGTEAFF. V and J are TRBV10-3 and TRBJ1-1, with 8 bases fitting TRBD1. Germline V lookup: CDR1 ENHRY, CDR2 SYGVKD. This CDR3 comprises 14 residues. The ends lost 4 bases at V and 5 bases at J; junction bases unmatched: 6.

The gene calls are TRBV19 and TRBJ1-2; D gene ambiguous. Trimming left V 3 bases short and J 0 bases short, with 2 bases between. Germline V gives CDR1 LNHDA, CDR2 SQIVND (reference sequence). This CDR3 spans 12 amino acids. The CDR3 coding sequence is TGTGCCAGTAGTATCACTAACTATGGCTACACCTTC. Encoded protein: CASSITNYGYTF.

This clone was detected once. V usage is TRBV14 and J usage is TRBJ2-3, with D unresolved. From germline, CDR1 is SGHDN and CDR2 FVKESK. The CDR3 runs to 15 residues. Trimming pared 0 bases from V and 6 bases from J, leaving 13 bases between. The CDR3 DNA follows: TGTGCCAGCAGCCAAGAACGGCGAGGCCGGGATACGCAGTATTTT. It codes for CASSQERRGRDTQYF.